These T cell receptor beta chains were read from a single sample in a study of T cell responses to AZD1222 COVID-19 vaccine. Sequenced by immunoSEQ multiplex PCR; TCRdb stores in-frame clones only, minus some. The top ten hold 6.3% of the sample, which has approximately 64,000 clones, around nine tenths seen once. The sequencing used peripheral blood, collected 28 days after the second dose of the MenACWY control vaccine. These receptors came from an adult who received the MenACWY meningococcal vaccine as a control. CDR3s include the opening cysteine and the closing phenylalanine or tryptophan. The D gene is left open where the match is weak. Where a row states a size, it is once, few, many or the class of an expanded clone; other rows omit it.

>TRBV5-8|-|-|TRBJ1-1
CASSFQQGNTEAFF
TGTGCCAGCAGCTTCCAACAGGGCAACACTGAAGCTTTCTTT
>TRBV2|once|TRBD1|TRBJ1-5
CASTDRSVNQPQHF
TGTGCCAGCACGGACAGGTCTGTTAATCAGCCCCAGCATTTT
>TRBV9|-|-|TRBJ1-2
CASSVYGSGYTF
TGTGCCAGCAGCGTATATGGGAGCGGCTACACCTTC
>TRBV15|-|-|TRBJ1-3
CATSRDHSDSGNTIYF
TGTGCCACCAGCAGAGATCACAGTGACTCTGGAAACACCATATATTTT
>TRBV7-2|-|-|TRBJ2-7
CASSSPPRGSYEQYF
TGTGCCAGCAGTTCTCCTCCTCGGGGATCCTACGAGCAGTACTTC
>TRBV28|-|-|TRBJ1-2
CASTILVGGEPYRGYTF
TGTGCCAGCACCATCCTAGTGGGAGGGGAGCCCTATAGAGGCTACACCTTC
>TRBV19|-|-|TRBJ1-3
CSLPGNTIYF
TGTTCCCTACCTGGAAACACCATATATTTT
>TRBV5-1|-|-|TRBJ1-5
CASSVGGNQPQHF
TGCGCCAGCAGCGTCGGGGGGAATCAGCCCCAGCATTTT
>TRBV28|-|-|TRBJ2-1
CASSNEAEGYGQQFF
TGTGCCAGCAGCAACGAAGCGGAGGGATACGGACAGCAGTTCTTC
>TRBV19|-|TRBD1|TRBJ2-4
CASSRGTALGRDIQYF
TGTGCCAGTAGTAGAGGGACAGCCCTTGGCAGGGACATTCAGTACTTC
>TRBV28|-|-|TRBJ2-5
CASSPLTGPQETQYF
TGTGCCAGCAGTCCCCTAACAGGACCCCAAGAGACCCAGTACTTC
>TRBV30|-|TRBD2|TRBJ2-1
CAWSSAGGGQFF
TGTGCCTGGAGTTCAGCGGGAGGGGGGCAGTTCTTC
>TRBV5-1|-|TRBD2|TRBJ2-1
CASSLGLAGGDEQFF
TGCGCCAGCAGCTTGGGTCTAGCGGGAGGGGATGAGCAGTTCTTC
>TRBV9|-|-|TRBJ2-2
CASSLGNTGELFF
TGTGCCAGCAGCCTTGGGAACACCGGGGAGCTGTTTTTT
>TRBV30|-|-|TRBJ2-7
CAWSVKGGTYEQYF
TGTGCCTGGAGTGTAAAAGGGGGTACCTACGAGCAGTACTTC
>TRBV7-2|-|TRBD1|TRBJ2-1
CASSSDRDSYNEQFF
TGTGCCAGCAGTTCGGACAGGGACTCCTACAATGAGCAGTTCTTC
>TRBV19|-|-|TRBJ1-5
CASKTGTSTNQPQHF
TGTGCCAGTAAAACAGGGACCTCTACTAATCAGCCCCAGCATTTT
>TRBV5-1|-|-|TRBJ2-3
CASSLTHKGTDTQYF
TGCGCCAGCAGCTTGACACATAAGGGCACAGATACGCAGTATTTT
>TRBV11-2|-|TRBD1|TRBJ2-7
CASSLTGATTYEQYF
TGTGCCAGCAGCCTAACAGGGGCTACCACCTACGAGCAGTACTTC
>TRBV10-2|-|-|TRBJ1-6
CASTRPGESPLHF
TGCGCCAGCACCCGGCCAGGGGAGTCACCCCTCCACTTT
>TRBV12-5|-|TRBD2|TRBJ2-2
CASGLVAGANTGELFF
TGTGCTAGTGGTTTGGTCGCGGGAGCGAACACCGGGGAGCTGTTTTTT
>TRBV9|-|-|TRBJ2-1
CASSALGGRDNEQFF
TGTGCCAGCAGCGCACTGGGGGGGCGAGACAATGAGCAGTTCTTC
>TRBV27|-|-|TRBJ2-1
CASSWRGQSNEQFF
TGTGCCAGCAGTTGGCGGGGTCAATCCAATGAGCAGTTCTTC
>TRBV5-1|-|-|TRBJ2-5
CASSLAVGVQETQYF
TGCGCCAGCAGCTTGGCGGTCGGGGTCCAAGAGACCCAGTACTTC
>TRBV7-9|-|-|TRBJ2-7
CASSLDQGYEQYF
TGTGCCAGCAGCTTAGATCAGGGCTACGAGCAGTACTTC
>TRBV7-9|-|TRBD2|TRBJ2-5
CASQPSGAAQETQYF
TGTGCCAGCCAACCCAGCGGGGCGGCCCAAGAGACCCAGTACTTC
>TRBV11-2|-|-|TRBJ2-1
CASTQAPSSYNEQFF
TGTGCCAGCACCCAAGCGCCGAGCTCCTACAATGAGCAGTTCTTC
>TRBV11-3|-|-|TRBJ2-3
CASSPSPQRGTDTQYF
TGTGCCAGCAGCCCCTCCCCCCAGCGAGGCACAGATACGCAGTATTTT
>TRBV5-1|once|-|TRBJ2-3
CASSLEMSTDTQYF
TGCGCCAGCAGTCTGGAGATGAGCACAGATACGCAGTATTTT
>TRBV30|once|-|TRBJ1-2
CAWSERDYGYTF
TGTGCCTGGAGTGAGCGTGACTATGGCTACACCTTC
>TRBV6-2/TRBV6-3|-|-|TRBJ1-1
CASSYSGGGSEAFF
TGTGCCAGCAGTTACTCGGGCGGGGGGTCGGAAGCTTTCTTT
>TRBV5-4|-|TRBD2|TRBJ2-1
CASSLGLAGADEQFF
TGTGCCAGCAGCTTGGGGTTAGCGGGAGCGGATGAGCAGTTCTTC
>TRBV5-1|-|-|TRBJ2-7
CASSLEELPYEQYF
TGCGCCAGCAGCTTAGAGGAGTTACCCTACGAGCAGTACTTC
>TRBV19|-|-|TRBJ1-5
CASTTPSGTGVGAQHF
TGTGCCAGTACCACACCCTCCGGGACCGGTGTGGGGGCCCAGCATTTT
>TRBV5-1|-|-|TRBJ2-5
CASSLGMETQYF
TGCGCCAGCAGCTTGGGCATGGAGACCCAGTACTTC
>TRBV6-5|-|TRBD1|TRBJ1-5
CASTIQGSNQPQHF
TGTGCCAGCACTATACAGGGGAGCAATCAGCCCCAGCATTTT
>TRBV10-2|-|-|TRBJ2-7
CASSEQGILTYEQYF
TGCGCCAGCAGTGAGCAGGGCATCCTCACCTACGAGCAGTACTTC
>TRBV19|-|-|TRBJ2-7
CASSSGSATYEQYF
TGTGCCAGTAGCTCCGGGTCGGCTACCTACGAGCAGTACTTC
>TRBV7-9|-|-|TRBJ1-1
CASSLGGRQAEAFF
TGTGCCAGCAGCTTAGGGGGGCGTCAGGCTGAAGCTTTCTTT
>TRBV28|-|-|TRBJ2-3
CFWGAGAGSDTQYF
TGTTTTTGGGGAGCGGGCGCGGGGTCAGATACGCAGTATTTT
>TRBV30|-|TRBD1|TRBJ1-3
CAGGTDSGNTIYF
TGTGCCGGAGGGACAGACTCTGGAAACACCATATATTTT
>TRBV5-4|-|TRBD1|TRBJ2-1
CASRPPGQGFNEQFF
TGTGCCAGCAGACCCCCGGGACAGGGGTTCAATGAGCAGTTCTTC
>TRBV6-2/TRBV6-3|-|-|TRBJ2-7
CASSYSREEGSYEQYF
TGTGCCAGCAGTTACTCGAGGGAAGAGGGGTCCTACGAGCAGTACTTC
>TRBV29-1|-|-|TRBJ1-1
CSVEPLTIVSGTENTEAFF
TGCAGCGTTGAACCTTTAACCATCGTGTCCGGGACGGAGAACACTGAAGCTTTCTTT
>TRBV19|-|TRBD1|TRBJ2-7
CASSFAGGVEQYF
TGTGCCAGTAGTTTCGCAGGGGGCGTCGAGCAGTACTTC
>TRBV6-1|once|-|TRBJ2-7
CASSEAGEQYF
TGTGCCAGCAGTGAAGCGGGGGAGCAGTACTTC
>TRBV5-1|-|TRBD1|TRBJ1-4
CASSPHAGTGREKLFF
TGCGCCAGCAGCCCCCATGCCGGGACAGGGAGGGAAAAACTGTTTTTT
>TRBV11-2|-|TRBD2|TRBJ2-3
CASRTTTSGGRDTQYF
TGTGCCAGCAGAACTACAACTAGCGGGGGGAGGGATACGCAGTATTTT